This T cell receptor beta chain comes out of a study of identical twins. Healthy Caucasian donors formed the entire cohort. Regarding the study as a whole: Twin-shared out-of-frame alpha sequences were enriched for low generation probability. Invariant MAIT and iNKT cells could partly confound zero-insertion analyses.

A template switching step contributed a universal primer site, while unique molecular identifiers were present in the cDNA. One entry per CDR3 protein results from TCRdb running MiXCR on the 5' RACE reads. In the table there are roughly 490,000 distinct CDR3 sequences, over 11% of which are singletons. Deletions cut 2 bases from V and 5 bases from J, with 9 bases between. Germline CDR1 reads GTSNPN; CDR2 reads SVGIG (reference sequence). The CDR3 runs to 12 residues. As to this clonotype: Its antigen remains unidentified.

These data were also reused for a study on yellow fever vaccine responses in identical twins.

The receptor comes from a woman aged 18-29 years in good health. The sequenced sample consisted of CD4+ T cells sorted from blood. The chain joins TRBV30 to TRBJ1-1; possible D gene TRBD1, 5 bases. The CDR3 nucleotides are TGTGCCTGGAGTTTGGGGCGGACTGAAGCTTTCTTT. Its translation is CAWSLGRTEAFF. Complete variable domain (other parts from reference TRBV30 and TRBJ1-1): SQTIHQWPATLVQPVGSPLSLECTVEGTSNPNLYWYRQAAGRGLQLLFYSVGIGQISSEVPQNLSASRPQDRQFILSSKKLLLSDSGFYLCAWSLGRTEAFFGQGTRLTVV.